This T cell receptor (beta chain) was identified in a study of neurological immune-mediated disorders. In TCRdb, the 5' RACE reads were re-called with MiXCR into one record per CDR3 protein. Among about 58,000 distinct CDR3 sequences listed, roughly 3.5% were seen once. V was clipped by 1 base and J by 4 bases, with 7 bases between them. Germline values: CDR1 SQVTM, CDR2 ANQGSEA. This CDR3 has 12 residues. This clonotype was observed at least ten times. The chain links TRBV29-1 to TRBJ2-5; D call uncertain. This clonotype was sampled from a woman between 55 and 75 years old with multiple sclerosis. Material for sequencing was PBMCs. The CDR3 spells CSVEATRETQYF. DNA for the CDR3: TGCAGCGTTGAAGCGACGAGAGAGACCCAGTACTTC.